The text below deals with one T cell receptor beta chain. This specimen comes from a study of blood T cell repertoires in COVID-19. The overall study: COVID-19 samples collected from the United States, Italy and Spain covered acute and convalescent phases.

TCRdb's table, derived via immunoSEQ multiplex PCR, lists solely in-frame clones and lacks some. The repertoire holds roughly 120,000 clones, around 85% seen once, with roughly 3.9% in the top ten. Germline CDR1 reads SGHRS; CDR2 reads YFSETQ. V was trimmed by 7 bases and J by 4 bases, leaving 17 bases between them. CDR3 length: 14 residues. The V and J genes are TRBV5-1 and TRBJ2-5; unclear D gene. This TCR derives from a man in his sixties with acute or convalescent COVID-19. The material sequenced was peripheral blood. The CDR3 coding sequence is TGCGCCAGCGCTGTCCCCGGCGCAGGAGAGACCCAGTACTTC. This codes for CASAVPGAGETQYF.